This T cell receptor beta chain was profiled in a study of cytomegalovirus exposure and HLA in healthy donors. Researchers ran the PCR with 60 Vbeta and 13 Jbeta primers. Libraries were prepared by immunoSEQ multiplex PCR; TCRdb keeps only in-frame clonotypes and omits some of them. Among 200,000 to 250,000 clones listed, approximately 84% were seen once. Study-level results: Being productive about 87% or about 30% of the time was typical of most TCR beta V segments in an earlier analysis.

With regard to this clone: Its antigen is undetermined.

V lost 4 bases and J 4 bases, leaving 14 bases between the germline ends. CDR1 and CDR2 from the germline V gene are SGDLS and YYNGEE. The CDR3 length is 14 residues. The clonotype comes from a girl aged 2 to 9 in good health and CMV-seronegative. Sequencing was carried out using PBMCs. The chain uses TRBV9 and TRBJ1-1, with a weak D call TRBD1 (5 bases). The CDR3 reads CASSTQGTGTEAFF. CDR3 in DNA: TGTGCCAGCAGCACCCAGGGTACCGGCACTGAAGCTTTCTTT. The entire variable domain, with the rest obtained from reference TRBV9 and TRBJ1-1, is as follows: DSGVTQTPKHLITATGQRVTLRCSPRSGDLSVYWYQQSLDQGLQFLIQYYNGEERAKGNILERFSAQQFPDLHSELNLSSLELGDSALYFCASSTQGTGTEAFFGQGTRLTVV.